This record covers a single TCR beta chain. Other DNA sequences in the sample encode the same CDR3. The data belong to a study of blood T cell repertoires in COVID-19. About the study: COVID-19 samples, acute and convalescent, were from the United States, Italy and Spain. Nucleic acid was either cDNA or gDNA, and it came from T cells, B-cell-depleted T cells, or PBMCs.

As originally analysed: Amplified reference gene primers provided the basis for estimating nucleated cell counts. Sequencing used immunoSEQ multiplex PCR; TCRdb keeps in-frame clones, though not all of them. V and J calls and clone size are copied from that table; D and trimming were computed from the DNA. Of 270,000 or so clones listed, about 89% are singletons. This CDR3 contains 15 residues. Germline CDR1 KGHSH, CDR2 LQKENI. V shed 3 bases and J 5 bases; nucleotides not matched to a gene: 6. Sequencing input: peripheral blood. This sequence originates from a woman aged 40-49 years who had recovered from COVID-19. V and J are TRBV18 and TRBJ2-2; 7 bases map to TRBD1. CDR3 loop: CASSPRDSLTGELFF. CDR3 bases: TGTGCCAGCTCACCCCGGGACAGTCTAACCGGGGAGCTGTTTTTT. The full variable domain, rest sourced from reference TRBV18 and TRBJ2-2, is NAGVMQNPRHLVRRRGQEARLRCSPMKGHSHVYWYRQLPEEGLKFMVYLQKENIIDESGMPKERFSAEFPKEGPSILRIQQVVRGDSAAYFCASSPRDSLTGELFFGEGSRLTVL.